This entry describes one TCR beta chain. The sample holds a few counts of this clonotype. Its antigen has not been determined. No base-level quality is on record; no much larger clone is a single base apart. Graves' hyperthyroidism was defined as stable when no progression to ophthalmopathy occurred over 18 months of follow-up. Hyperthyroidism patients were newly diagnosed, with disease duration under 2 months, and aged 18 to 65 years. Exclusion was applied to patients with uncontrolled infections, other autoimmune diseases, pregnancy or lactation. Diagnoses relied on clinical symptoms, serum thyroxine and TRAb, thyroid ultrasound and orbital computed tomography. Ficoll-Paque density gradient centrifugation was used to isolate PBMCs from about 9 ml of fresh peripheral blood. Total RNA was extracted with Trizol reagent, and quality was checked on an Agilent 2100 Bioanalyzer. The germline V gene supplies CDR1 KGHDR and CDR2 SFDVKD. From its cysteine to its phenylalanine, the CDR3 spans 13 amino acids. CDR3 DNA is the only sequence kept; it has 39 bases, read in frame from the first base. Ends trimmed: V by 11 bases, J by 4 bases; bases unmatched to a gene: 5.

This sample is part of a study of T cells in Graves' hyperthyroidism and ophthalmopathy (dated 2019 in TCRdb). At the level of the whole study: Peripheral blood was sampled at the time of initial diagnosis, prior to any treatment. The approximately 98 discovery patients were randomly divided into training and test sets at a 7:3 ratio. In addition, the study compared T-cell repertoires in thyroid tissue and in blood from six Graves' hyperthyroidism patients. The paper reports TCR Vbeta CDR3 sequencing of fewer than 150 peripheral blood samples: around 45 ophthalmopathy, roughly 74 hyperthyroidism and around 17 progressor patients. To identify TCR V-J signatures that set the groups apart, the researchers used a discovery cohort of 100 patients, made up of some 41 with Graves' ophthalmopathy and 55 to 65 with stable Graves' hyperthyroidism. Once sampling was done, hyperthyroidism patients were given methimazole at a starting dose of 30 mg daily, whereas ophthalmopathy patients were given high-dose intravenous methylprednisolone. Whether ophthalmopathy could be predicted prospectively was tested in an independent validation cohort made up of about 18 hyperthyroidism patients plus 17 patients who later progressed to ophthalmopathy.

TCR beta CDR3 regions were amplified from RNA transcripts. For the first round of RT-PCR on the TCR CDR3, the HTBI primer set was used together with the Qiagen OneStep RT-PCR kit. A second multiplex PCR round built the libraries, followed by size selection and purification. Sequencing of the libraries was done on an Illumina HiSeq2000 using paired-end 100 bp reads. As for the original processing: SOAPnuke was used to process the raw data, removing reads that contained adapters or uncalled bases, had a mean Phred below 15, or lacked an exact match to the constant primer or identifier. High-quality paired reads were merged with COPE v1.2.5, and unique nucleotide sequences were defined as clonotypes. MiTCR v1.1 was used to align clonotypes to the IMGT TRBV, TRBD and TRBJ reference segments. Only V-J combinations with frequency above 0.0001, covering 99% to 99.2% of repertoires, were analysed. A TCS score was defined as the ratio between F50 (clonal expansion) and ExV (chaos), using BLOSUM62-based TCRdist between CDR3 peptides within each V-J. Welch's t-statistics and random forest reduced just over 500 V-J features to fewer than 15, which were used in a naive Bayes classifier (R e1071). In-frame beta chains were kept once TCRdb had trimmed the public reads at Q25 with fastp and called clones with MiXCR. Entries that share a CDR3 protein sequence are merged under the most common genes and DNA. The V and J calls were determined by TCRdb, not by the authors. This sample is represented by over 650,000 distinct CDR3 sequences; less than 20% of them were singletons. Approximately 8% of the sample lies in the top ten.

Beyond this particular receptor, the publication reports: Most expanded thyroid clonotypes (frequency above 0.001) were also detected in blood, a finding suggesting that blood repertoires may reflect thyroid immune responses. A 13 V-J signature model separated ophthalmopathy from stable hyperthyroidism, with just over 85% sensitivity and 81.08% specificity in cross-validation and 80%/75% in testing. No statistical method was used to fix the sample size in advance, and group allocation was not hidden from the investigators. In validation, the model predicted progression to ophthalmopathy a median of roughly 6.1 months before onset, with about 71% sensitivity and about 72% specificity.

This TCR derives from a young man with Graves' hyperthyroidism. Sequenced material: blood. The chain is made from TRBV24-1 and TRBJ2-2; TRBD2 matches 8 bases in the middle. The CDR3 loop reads CASKAGATGELFF. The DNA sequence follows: TGTGCCAGCAAAGCGGGAGCCACCGGGGAGCTGTTTTTT.